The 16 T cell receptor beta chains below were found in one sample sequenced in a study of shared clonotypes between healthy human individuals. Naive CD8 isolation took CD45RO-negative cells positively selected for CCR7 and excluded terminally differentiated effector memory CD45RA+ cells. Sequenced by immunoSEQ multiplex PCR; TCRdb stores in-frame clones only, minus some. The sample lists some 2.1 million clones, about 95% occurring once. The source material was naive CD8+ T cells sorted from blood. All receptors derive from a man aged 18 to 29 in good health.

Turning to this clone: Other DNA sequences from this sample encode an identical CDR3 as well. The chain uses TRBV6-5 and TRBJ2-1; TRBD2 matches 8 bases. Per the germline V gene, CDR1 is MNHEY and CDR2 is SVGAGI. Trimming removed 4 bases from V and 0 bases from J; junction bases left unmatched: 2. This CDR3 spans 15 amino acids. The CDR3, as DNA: TGTGCCAGCAGTTCGAGCGGGAGCTCCTACAATGAGCAGTTCTTC. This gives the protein CASSSSGSSYNEQFF.

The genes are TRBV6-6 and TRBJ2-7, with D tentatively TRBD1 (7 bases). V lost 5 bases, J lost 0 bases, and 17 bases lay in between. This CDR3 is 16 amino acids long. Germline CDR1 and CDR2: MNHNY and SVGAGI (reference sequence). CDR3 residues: CASSPRAGQSSYEQYF. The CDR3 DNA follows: TGTGCCAGCAGTCCACGGGCGGGACAGAGCTCCTACGAGCAGTACTTC.

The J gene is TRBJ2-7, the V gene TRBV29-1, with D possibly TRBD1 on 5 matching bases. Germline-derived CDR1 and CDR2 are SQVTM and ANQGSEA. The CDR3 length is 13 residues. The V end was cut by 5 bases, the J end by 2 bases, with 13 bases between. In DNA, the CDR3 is TGCAGCGTTCTGGGTGGGGCAGCCTACGAGCAGTACTTC. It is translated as CSVLGGAAYEQYF.

This CDR3 is CASSYLGADTQYF. The CDR3 coding sequence is TGTGCCAGCAGTTACCTGGGCGCAGATACGCAGTATTTT. The rearrangement joins TRBV27 to TRBJ2-3; no definite D call. The V end was cut by 4 bases, the J end by 4 bases, with 9 bases between. Germline V CDR1 and CDR2: MNHEY, SMNVEV (reference sequence). The CDR3 covers 13 residues.

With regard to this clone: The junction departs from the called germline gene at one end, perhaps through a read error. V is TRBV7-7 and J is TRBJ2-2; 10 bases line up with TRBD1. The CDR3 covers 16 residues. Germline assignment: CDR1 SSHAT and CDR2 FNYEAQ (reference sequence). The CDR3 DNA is TGTGCTAGCAGCGCCGGGACAGGGGCATTGGCCGGGGAGCTGTTTTTT. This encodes CASSAGTGALAGELFF.

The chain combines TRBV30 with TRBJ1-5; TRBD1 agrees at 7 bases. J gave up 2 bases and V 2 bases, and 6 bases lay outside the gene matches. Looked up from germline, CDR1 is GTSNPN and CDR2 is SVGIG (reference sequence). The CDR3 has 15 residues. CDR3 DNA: TGTGCCTGGAGTAACCGAGGACAGGGCAATCAGCCCCAGCATTTT. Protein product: CAWSNRGQGNQPQHF.

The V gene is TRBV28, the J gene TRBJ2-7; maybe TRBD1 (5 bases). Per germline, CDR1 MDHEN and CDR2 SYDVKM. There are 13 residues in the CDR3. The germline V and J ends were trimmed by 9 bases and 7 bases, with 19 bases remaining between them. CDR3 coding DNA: TGTGCCAGTACCCTCGGACAATTGTCTGAGCAGTACTTC. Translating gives CASTLGQLSEQYF.

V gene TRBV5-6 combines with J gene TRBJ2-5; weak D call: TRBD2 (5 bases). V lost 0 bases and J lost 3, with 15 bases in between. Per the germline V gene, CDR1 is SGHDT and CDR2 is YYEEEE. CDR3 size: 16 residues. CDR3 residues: CASSLGPSSAEETQYF. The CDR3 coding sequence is TGTGCCAGCAGCTTGGGGCCCAGTAGCGCAGAAGAGACCCAGTACTTC.

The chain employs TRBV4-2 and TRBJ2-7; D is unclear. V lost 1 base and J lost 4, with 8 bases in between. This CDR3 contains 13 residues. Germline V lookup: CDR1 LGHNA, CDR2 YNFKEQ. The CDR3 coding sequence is TGTGCCAGCAGCCAAGGAGGCGAGTACGAGCAGTACTTC. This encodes CASSQGGEYEQYF.

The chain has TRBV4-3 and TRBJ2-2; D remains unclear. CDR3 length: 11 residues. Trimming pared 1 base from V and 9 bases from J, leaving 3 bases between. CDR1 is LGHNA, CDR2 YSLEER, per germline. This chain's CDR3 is CASSQGRELFF. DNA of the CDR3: TGCGCCAGCAGCCAAGGAAGGGAGCTGTTTTTT.

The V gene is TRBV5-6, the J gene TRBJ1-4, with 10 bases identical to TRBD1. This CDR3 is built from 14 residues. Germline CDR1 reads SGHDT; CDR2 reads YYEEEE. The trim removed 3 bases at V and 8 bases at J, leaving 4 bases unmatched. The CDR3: CASSWDRGWEKLFF. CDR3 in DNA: TGTGCCAGCAGCTGGGACAGGGGATGGGAAAAACTGTTTTTT. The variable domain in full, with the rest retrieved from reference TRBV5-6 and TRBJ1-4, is DAGVTQSPTHLIKTRGQQVTLRCSPKSGHDTVSWYQQALGQGPQFIFQYYEEEERQRGNFPDRFSGHQFPNYSSELNVNALLLGDSALYLCASSWDRGWEKLFFGSGTQLSVL.

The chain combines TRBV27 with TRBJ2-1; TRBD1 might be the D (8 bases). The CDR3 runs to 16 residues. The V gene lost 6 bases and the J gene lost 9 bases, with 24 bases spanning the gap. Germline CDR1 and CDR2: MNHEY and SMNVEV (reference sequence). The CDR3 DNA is TGTGCCAGCAGCCAGTATTACAGGGGGGGAGGAAGTGAGCAGTTCTTC. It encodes CASSQYYRGGGSEQFF.

CDR3 sequence: CASSQVVLAGLNNEQFF. The CDR3 nucleotides are TGCGCCAGCAGCCAAGTGGTACTAGCGGGGCTCAACAATGAGCAGTTCTTC. The chain carries TRBV4-1 and TRBJ2-1, with TRBD2 identical over 10 bases. Looked up from germline, CDR1 is MGHRA and CDR2 is YSYEKL. The CDR3 totals 17 residues. V shed 1 base, J shed 5 bases, and the junction held 8 bases outside the gene matches.

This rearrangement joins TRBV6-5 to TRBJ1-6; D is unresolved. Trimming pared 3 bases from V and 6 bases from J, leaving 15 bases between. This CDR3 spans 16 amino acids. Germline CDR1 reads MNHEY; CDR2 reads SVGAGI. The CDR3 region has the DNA TGTGCCAGCAGTTATCTGGCAGCCGAGGGTAATTCACCCCTCCACTTT. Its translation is CASSYLAAEGNSPLHF.

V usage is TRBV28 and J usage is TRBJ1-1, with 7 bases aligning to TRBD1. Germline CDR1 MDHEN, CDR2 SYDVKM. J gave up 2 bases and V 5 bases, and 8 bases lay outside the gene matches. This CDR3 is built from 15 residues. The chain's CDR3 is CASSLPGQSNTEAFF. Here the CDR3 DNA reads TGTGCCAGCAGTCTCCCGGGACAGAGTAACACTGAAGCTTTCTTT.

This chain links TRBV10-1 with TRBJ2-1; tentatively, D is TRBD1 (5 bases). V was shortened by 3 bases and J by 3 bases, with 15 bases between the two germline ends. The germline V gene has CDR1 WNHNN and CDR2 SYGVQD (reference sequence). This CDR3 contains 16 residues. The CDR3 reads CASSDMTESNYNEQFF. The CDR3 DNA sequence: TGCGCCAGCAGTGATATGACAGAGTCCAACTACAATGAGCAGTTCTTC.